This TCR beta chain was recovered during a study of T cell responses to AZD1222 COVID-19 vaccine. General study results and limits: After the peak T cell response, and only then, were repertoires sampled.

Profiled with immunoSEQ multiplex PCR; TCRdb holds only in-frame clones, not every one. The sample records roughly 200,000 clones, 90% to 95% being singletons. The germline CDR1 and CDR2 sequences are SGHRS and YFSETQ. Trimming stripped 4 bases from V and 5 bases from J, with 18 bases between. This CDR3 region has 15 residues. As concerns this clone: Antigen specificity is unknown.

The sequencing used peripheral blood, collected 28 days after the second AZD1222 dose. The chain uses TRBV5-1 and TRBJ1-1, with unresolved D. This receptor was obtained from an adult who received the AZD1222 COVID-19 vaccine. The CDR3 nucleotides read TGCGCCAGCAGCAGGGTTGCGGCATACGGGACTGAAGCTTTCTTT. Protein product: CASSRVAAYGTEAFF.